This T cell receptor beta chain was sequenced in a study of cytomegalovirus exposure and HLA in healthy donors. The PCR employed 60 Vbeta primers together with 13 Jbeta primers. Sequencing was performed with immunoSEQ multiplex PCR; in TCRdb, only in-frame clones are kept and a portion is missing. The data show roughly 97,000 clones, approximately 80% seen once. CDR1 GTSNPN and CDR2 SVGIG come from the germline V gene (reference sequence). V was trimmed by 4 bases and J by 7 bases, leaving 14 bases between them. The CDR3 contains 14 residues. The rearrangement uses TRBV30 and TRBJ1-6; D may be TRBD1 (6 bases). The sequence was obtained from a woman between 18 and 29 years old in good health and CMV-seropositive. The specimen sequenced was PBMCs. The CDR3 coding sequence is TGTGCCTGGACTGGGGGCAGCGAGAATTCACCCCTCCACTTT. This codes for CAWTGGSENSPLHF.